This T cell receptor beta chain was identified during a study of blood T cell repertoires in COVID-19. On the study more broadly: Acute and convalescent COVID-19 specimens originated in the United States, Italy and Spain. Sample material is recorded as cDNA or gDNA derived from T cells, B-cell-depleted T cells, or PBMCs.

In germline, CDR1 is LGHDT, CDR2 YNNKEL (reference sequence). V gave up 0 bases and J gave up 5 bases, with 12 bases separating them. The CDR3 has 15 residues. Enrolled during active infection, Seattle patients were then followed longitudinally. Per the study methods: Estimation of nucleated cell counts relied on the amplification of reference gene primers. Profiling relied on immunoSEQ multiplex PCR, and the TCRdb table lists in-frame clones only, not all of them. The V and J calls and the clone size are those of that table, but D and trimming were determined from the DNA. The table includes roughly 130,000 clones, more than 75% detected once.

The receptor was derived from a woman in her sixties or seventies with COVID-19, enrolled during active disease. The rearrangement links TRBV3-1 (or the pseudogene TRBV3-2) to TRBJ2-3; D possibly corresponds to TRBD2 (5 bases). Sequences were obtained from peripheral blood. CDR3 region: CASSQEAALQDTQYF. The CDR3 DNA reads TGTGCCAGCAGCCAAGAAGCGGCCCTCCAAGATACGCAGTATTTT.